This entry concerns a single T cell receptor (beta chain). This record comes from a study of blood T cell repertoires in COVID-19. Study details: Some COVID-19 samples were acute and others convalescent; all came from the United States, Italy and Spain.

TCRdb's table, derived via immunoSEQ multiplex PCR, lists solely in-frame clones and lacks some. The table records roughly 100,000 clones, roughly 84% of them present only once. Germline V gene lookup returns CDR1 SGHVS and CDR2 FQNEAQ. CDR3 length equals 16 residues. The V gene end was trimmed by 5 bases and the J gene end by 2 bases; junction bases not matched to a gene: 7. The sample comprised peripheral blood. V usage is TRBV7-8 and J usage is TRBJ2-3; 10 bases are a match to TRBD1. The sequence was collected from a man between 60 and 70 years old with acute or convalescent COVID-19. The CDR3 loop reads CASSPSTGGNTDTQYF. The DNA for the CDR3 is TGTGCCAGCAGCCCTTCGACAGGGGGCAACACAGATACGCAGTATTTT. Together with reference TRBV7-8 and TRBJ2-3, the CDR3 gives the full variable domain: GAGVSQSPRYKVAKRGQDVALRCDPISGHVSLFWYQQALGQGPEFLTYFQNEAQLDKSGLPSDRFFAERPEGSVSTLKIQRTQQEDSAVYLCASSPSTGGNTDTQYFGPGTRLTVL.